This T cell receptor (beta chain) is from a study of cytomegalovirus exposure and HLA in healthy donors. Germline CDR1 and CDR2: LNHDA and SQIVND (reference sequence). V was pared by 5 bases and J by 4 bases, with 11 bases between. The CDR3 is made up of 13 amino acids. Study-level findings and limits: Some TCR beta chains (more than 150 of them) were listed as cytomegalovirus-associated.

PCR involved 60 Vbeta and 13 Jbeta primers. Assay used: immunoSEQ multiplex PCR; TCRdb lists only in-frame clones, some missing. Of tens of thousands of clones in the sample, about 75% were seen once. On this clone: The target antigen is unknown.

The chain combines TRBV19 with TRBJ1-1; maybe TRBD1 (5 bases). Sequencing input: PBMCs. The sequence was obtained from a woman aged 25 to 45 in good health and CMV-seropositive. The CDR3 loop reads CASSQTVRTEAFF. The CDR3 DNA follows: TGTGCCAGTAGTCAGACAGTACGCACTGAAGCTTTCTTT.